This T cell receptor beta chain derives from a study of tumour-infiltrating T cells in Burkitt lymphoma (dated by TCRdb to the early 2020s). For the study in its entirety: Clinical outcome was correlated with TCR repertoire data, and overall and progression-free survival were found to be predicted by productive clonality independently of established prognosticators, including age at diagnosis.

This clone was observed a handful of times. What antigen it recognizes has not been identified. No per-base quality is available; no much larger clone lies one base away. Reading from cysteine to phenylalanine, the CDR3 counts 14 amino acids. The CDR3 DNA has 42 bases and is translated from base 1. V was cut back by 7 bases and J by 2 bases, leaving a gap of 14 bases between them. Taken from the germline V gene, the CDR1 and CDR2 loops are MNHNS and SASEGT. Receptors were amplified or captured by the immunoSEQ multiplex PCR assay. Entries here come from immuneACCESS through TCRdb and include only in-frame sequences with V and J called. Some clones fail to appear in such tables; in the studies checked, an unresolved V gene covers under half of the shortfall, and the cause of the remainder is unknown. The sample table shows 5,500 to 7,000 clones, and around 10% are seen once. The leading ten clones occupy 2% to 3% of the sample.

The source material was tumor tissue. The clonotype comes from a human donor with diffuse large B-cell lymphoma. In this chain, TRBV6-1 is recombined with TRBJ2-5; the D gene remains uncertain. The nucleotide sequence reads as follows: TGTGCCAGCATTCCGGTTGGGTTGCAAGAGACCCAGTACTTC. It translates as CASIPVGLQETQYF.